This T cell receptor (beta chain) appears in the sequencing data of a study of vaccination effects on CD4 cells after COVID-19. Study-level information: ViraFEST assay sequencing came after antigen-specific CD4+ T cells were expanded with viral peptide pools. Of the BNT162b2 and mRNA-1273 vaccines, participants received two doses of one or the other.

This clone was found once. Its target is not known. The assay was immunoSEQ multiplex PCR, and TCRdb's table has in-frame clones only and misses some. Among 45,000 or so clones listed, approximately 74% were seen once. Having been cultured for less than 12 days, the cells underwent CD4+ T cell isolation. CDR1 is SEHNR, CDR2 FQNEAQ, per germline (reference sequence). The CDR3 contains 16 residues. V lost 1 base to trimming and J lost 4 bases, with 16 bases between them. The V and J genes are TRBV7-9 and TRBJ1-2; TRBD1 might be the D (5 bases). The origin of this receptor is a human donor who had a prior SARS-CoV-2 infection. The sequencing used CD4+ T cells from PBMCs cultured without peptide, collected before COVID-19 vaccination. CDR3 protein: CASSLDLWGLGYGYTF. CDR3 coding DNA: TGTGCCAGCAGCTTAGATTTGTGGGGCCTTGGCTATGGCTACACCTTC. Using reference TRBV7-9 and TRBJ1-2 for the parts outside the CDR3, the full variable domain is DTGVSQNPRHKITKRGQNVTFRCDPISEHNRLYWYRQTLGQGPEFLTYFQNEAQLEKSRLLSDRFSAERPKGSFSTLEIQRTEQGDSAMYLCASSLDLWGLGYGYTFGSGTRLTVV.